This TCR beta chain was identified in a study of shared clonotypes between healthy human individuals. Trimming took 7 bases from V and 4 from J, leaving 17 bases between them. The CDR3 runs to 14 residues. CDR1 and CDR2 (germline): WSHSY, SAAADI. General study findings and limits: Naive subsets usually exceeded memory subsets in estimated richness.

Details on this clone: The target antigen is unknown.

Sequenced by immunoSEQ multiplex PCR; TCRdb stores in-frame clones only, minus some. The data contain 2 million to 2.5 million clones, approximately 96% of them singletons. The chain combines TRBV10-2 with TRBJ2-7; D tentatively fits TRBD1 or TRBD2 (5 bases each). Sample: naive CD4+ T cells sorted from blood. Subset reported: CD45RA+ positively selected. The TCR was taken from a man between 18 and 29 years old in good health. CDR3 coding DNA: TGCGCCAGCACCGGGGCGGCAGGGCAATACGAGCAGTACTTC. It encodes CASTGAAGQYEQYF.